This T cell receptor (beta chain) was profiled in a study of siplizumab effects on memory and regulatory T cells. On this clone itself: Its antigen is undetermined.

Germline CDR1 is SGHRS and CDR2 is YFSETQ. Trimming shortened V by 0 bases and J by 5 bases, and 9 bases separated the two germline ends. The length of the CDR3 is 14 residues. Study outcomes and limitations: The apparent diversity of naive T cells exceeded that of memory cells, and naive T cells seemed to make a major contribution to the alloresponse. Roughly 80-97% of proliferating clones (CD4+ or CD8+) could not be assigned a naive or memory phenotype. Siplizumab caused a significant drop in alloreactive sequences traceable to unstimulated CD4+ memory cells.

Generated by immunoSEQ multiplex PCR, the TCRdb table keeps only in-frame clones and is missing some. Of more than 75,000 clones listed, more than 85% are singletons. This receptor was taken from a human donor in good health. Input material: CD8+ T cells sorted from blood. The chain uses TRBV5-1 and TRBJ1-5, with D possibly being TRBD1 (6 bases). The CDR3 spells CASSLEGGHQPQHF. CDR3 sequence (DNA): TGCGCCAGCAGCTTGGAGGGGGGGCATCAGCCCCAGCATTTT.